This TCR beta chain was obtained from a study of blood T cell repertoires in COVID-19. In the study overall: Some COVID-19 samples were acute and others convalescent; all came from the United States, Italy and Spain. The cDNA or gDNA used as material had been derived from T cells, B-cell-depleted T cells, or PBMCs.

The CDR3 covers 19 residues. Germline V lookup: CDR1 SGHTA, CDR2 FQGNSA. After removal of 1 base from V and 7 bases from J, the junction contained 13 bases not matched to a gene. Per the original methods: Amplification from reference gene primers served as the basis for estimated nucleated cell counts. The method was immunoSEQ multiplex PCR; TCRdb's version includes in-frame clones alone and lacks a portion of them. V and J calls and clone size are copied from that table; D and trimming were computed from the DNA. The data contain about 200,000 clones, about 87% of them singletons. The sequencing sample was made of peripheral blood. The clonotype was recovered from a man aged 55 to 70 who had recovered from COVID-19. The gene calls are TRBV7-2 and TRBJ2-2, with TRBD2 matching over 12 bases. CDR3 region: CASSLGIWASGRAGGELFF. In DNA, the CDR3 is TGTGCCAGCAGCTTAGGAATTTGGGCTAGCGGGAGGGCAGGCGGGGAGCTGTTTTTT. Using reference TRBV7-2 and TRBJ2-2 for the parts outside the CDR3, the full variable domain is GAGVSQSPSNKVTEKGKDVELRCDPISGHTALYWYRQSLGQGLEFLIYFQGNSAPDKSGLPSDRFSAERTGGSVSTLTIQRTQQEDSAVYLCASSLGIWASGRAGGELFFGEGSRLTVL.